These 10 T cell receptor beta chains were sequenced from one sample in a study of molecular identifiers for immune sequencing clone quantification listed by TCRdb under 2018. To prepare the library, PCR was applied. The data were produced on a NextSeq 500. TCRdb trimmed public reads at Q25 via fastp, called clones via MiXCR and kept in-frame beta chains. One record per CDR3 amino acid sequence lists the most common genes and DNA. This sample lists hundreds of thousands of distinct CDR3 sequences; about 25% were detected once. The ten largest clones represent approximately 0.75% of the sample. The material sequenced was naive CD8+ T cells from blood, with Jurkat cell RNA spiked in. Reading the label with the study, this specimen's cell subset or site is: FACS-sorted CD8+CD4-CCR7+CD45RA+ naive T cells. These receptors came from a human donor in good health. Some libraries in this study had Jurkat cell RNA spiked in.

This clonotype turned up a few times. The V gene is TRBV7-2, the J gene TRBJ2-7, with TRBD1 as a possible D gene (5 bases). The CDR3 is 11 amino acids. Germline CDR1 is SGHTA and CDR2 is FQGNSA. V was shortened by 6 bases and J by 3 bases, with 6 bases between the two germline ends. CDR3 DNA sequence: TGTGCCAGCAGAGGGGACTACGAGCAGTACTTC. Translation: CASRGDYEQYF.

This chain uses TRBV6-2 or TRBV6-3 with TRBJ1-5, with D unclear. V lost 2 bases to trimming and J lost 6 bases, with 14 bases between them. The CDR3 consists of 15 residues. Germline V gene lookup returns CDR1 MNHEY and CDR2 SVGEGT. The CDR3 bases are TGTGCCAGCAGTTACAAAGGGCCGGGCCGTCAGCCCCAGCATTTT. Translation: CASSYKGPGRQPQHF.

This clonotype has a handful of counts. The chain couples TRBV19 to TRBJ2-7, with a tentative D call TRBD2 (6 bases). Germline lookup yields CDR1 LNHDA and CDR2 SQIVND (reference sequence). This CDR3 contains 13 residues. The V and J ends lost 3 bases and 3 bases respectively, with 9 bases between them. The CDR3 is CASSIRGNYEQYF. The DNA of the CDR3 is TGTGCCAGTAGTATCCGGGGGAACTACGAGCAGTACTTC.

As DNA, the CDR3 is TGCGCCAGCAGCCAGGGACGTGTACCTTCTTACGAGCAGTACTTC. Protein: CASSQGRVPSYEQYF. This chain links TRBV4-1 with TRBJ2-7; tentatively, D is TRBD1 or TRBD2 (5 bases each). The CDR3 runs to 15 residues. CDR1 MGHRA and CDR2 YSYEKL come from the germline V gene. V lost 3 bases to trimming and J lost 4 bases, with 16 bases between them.

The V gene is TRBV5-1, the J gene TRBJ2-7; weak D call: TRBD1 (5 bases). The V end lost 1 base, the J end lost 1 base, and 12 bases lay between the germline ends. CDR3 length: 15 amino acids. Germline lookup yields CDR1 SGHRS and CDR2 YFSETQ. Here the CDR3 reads CASSLTWGSSYEQYF. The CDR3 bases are TGCGCCAGCAGCTTGACGTGGGGCTCTTCCTACGAGCAGTACTTC.

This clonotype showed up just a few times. CDR3 loop: CASSPTVPTGTGSSYNSPLHF. Here the CDR3 DNA reads TGTGCCAGCAGCCCGACGGTGCCGACCGGGACAGGGAGCTCCTATAATTCACCCCTCCACTTT. This chain uses TRBV7-9 with TRBJ1-6; 9 bases are a match to TRBD1. The V gene end was trimmed by 5 bases and the J gene end by 0 bases; junction bases not matched to a gene: 17. The germline V gene encodes CDR1 SEHNR and CDR2 FQNEAQ (reference sequence). The CDR3 extends over 21 amino acids.

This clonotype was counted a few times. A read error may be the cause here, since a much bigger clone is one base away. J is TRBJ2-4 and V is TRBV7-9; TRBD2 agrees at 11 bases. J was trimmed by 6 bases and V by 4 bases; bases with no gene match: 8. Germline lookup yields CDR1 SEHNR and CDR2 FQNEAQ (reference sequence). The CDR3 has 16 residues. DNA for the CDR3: TGTGCCAGCAGCTCAAAACTAGCGGGAGAGGGAAACATTCAGTACTTC. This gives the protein CASSSKLAGEGNIQYF.

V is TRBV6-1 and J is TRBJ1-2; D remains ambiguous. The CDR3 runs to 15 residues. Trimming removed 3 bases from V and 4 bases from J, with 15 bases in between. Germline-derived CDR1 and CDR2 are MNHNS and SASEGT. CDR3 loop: CASSEGFPASYGYTF. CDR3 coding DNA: TGTGCCAGCAGTGAGGGCTTTCCTGCGTCCTATGGCTACACCTTC.

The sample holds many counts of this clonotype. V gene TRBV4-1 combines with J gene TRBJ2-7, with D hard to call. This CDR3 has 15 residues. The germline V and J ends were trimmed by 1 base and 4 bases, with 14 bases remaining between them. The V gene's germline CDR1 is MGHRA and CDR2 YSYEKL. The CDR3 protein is CASSQVLDRAYEQYF. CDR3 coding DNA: TGCGCCAGCAGCCAAGTTCTTGATCGGGCATACGAGCAGTACTTC.

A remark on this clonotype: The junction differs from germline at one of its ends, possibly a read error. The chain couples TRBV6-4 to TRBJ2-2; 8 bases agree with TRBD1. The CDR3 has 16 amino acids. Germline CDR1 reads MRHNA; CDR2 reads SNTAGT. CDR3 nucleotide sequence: TGTACCAGCAGTGACTCAGGGGGCCCGAACACCGGGGAGCTGTTTTTT. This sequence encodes CTSSDSGGPNTGELFF.